The 16 T cell receptor beta chains below come from one sample, sequenced in a study of cytomegalovirus exposure and HLA in healthy donors. Use of 60 Vbeta and 13 Jbeta primers characterized the PCR. Profiled with immunoSEQ multiplex PCR; TCRdb holds only in-frame clones, not every one. The sample contains just over 200,000 clones, about two thirds of which appear only once. Sequencing was carried out using PBMCs. Every receptor here comes from a middle-aged man in good health and CMV-seropositive.

This chain joins TRBV7-2 and TRBJ1-2, with TRBD1 matching over 10 bases. The CDR3 has 16 amino acids. Germline trimming cut 4 bases from V and 6 bases from J; bases unmatched to any gene: 11. Germline CDR1 SGHTA, CDR2 FQGNSA. CDR3 loop: CASSSPYDRGPDGYTF. CDR3 coding DNA: TGTGCCAGCAGCTCACCTTATGACAGGGGGCCTGATGGCTACACCTTC. Complete variable domain (other parts from reference TRBV7-2 and TRBJ1-2): GAGVSQSPSNKVTEKGKDVELRCDPISGHTALYWYRQSLGQGLEFLIYFQGNSAPDKSGLPSDRFSAERTGGSVSTLTIQRTQQEDSAVYLCASSSPYDRGPDGYTFGSGTRLTVV.

The CDR3 spells CATSRDRSRNSPLHF. In DNA, the CDR3 is TGTGCCACCAGCAGGGACAGATCGCGAAATTCACCCCTCCACTTT. This rearrangement joins TRBV15 to TRBJ1-6, with D possibly matching TRBD1 (6 bases). Germline-derived CDR1 and CDR2 are LNHNV and YYDKDF (reference sequence). This CDR3 comprises 15 residues. The V gene lost 3 bases and the J gene lost 7 bases, with 13 bases spanning the gap.

The V gene is TRBV4-1, the J gene TRBJ2-7, with D perhaps TRBD1 (6 bases). The CDR3 covers 15 residues. CDR1 and CDR2 from the germline V gene are MGHRA and YSYEKL. V was pared by 1 base and J by 1 base, with 11 bases between. The CDR3 nucleotides read TGCGCCAGCAGCCAAGGGGCAGGGGAATCCTACGAGCAGTACTTC. It yields the protein CASSQGAGESYEQYF.

The J gene is TRBJ2-7, the V gene TRBV10-3; D perhaps matches TRBD2 (6 bases). Germline lookup yields CDR1 ENHRY and CDR2 SYGVKD. This CDR3 contains 14 residues. Trimming removed 4 bases from V and 0 bases from J, with 10 bases in between. CDR3 residues: CAISVAGSSYEQYF. Written as DNA, the CDR3 is TGTGCCATCAGTGTTGCGGGAAGCTCCTACGAGCAGTACTTC.

V gene TRBV10-3 combines with J gene TRBJ2-3; 9 nucleotides align to TRBD2. Germline V gene sequence: CDR1 ENHRY, CDR2 SYGVKD. V gave up 6 bases and J gave up 9 bases; unmatched junction bases: 10. The CDR3 contains 14 residues. The CDR3: CAIRKREVEGTQYF. CDR3 nucleotide sequence: TGTGCCATCAGAAAGCGGGAGGTGGAGGGGACGCAGTATTTT.

The chain carries TRBV11-2 and TRBJ1-6; D is perhaps TRBD1 (6 bases). Germline CDR1 is SGHAT and CDR2 is FQNNGV. V was pared by 5 bases and J by 7 bases, with 15 bases between. This CDR3 has 15 residues. CDR3 amino acids: CASSRDGGLNSPLHF. For the CDR3, the DNA is TGTGCCAGCAGCCGAGACGGGGGGCTAAATTCACCCCTCCACTTT.

CDR3 sequence (DNA): TGTGCCAGCAGTTTAATAAGGTCAGGGGGTACGGGTGAGCAGTTCTTC. Its protein product is CASSLIRSGGTGEQFF. The genes are TRBV28 and TRBJ2-1, with TRBD1 matching over 7 bases. CDR3 length equals 16 residues. Losses at the gene ends were 2 bases for V and 9 bases for J; bases not matched to a gene: 13. From germline, CDR1 is MDHEN and CDR2 SYDVKM.

CDR3 in DNA: TGTGCCAGCAGCTCGGCAGGGACAGGGGCCCCCTACAATGAGCAGTTCTTC. Amino acid sequence: CASSSAGTGAPYNEQFF. The chain recombines TRBV11-2 with TRBJ2-1, with TRBD1 matching over 10 bases. Germline trimming cut 4 bases from V and 2 bases from J; bases unmatched to any gene: 8. The CDR3 is 17 residues long. The germline CDR1 and CDR2 sequences are SGHAT and FQNNGV. Full variable domain (rest looked up from reference TRBV11-2 and TRBJ2-1): EAGVAQSPRYKIIEKRQSVAFWCNPISGHATLYWYQQILGQGPKLLIQFQNNGVVDDSQLPKDRFSAERLKGVDSTLKIQPAKLEDSAVYLCASSSAGTGAPYNEQFFGPGTRLTVL.

This clone appeared a single time. The chain employs TRBV23-1 and TRBJ2-7; 9 bases line up with TRBD1. TRBV23-1 is treated as an ORF (open reading frame) with a function not yet certain. Trimming cost V 10 bases and J 4 bases; bases outside gene matches: 17. This CDR3 has 16 residues. The CDR3 region is CATQPSRGQGWYEQYF. The CDR3 DNA reads TGCGCCACCCAGCCATCGAGAGGACAGGGGTGGTACGAGCAGTACTTC.

The genes are TRBV19 and TRBJ1-6; maybe TRBD1 (6 bases). There are 16 residues in the CDR3. The V gene's germline CDR1 is LNHDA and CDR2 SQIVND (reference sequence). V dropped 7 bases and J dropped 13 bases, with 26 bases sitting between them. The CDR3 sequence is CASTYQGRGTSEPLHF. The CDR3 nucleotides are TGTGCCAGTACCTACCAGGGCAGGGGTACCTCCGAGCCCCTCCACTTT.

The chain joins TRBV4-1 to TRBJ1-4, with unresolved D. V was shortened by 2 bases and J by 2 bases, with 12 bases between the two germline ends. Germline CDR1 and CDR2: MGHRA and YSYEKL. The CDR3 spans 16 residues. The CDR3 sequence is CASSQKGGRTNEKLFF. The CDR3 nucleotides are TGCGCCAGCAGCCAAAAAGGAGGACGGACTAATGAAAAACTGTTTTTT.

The rearrangement links TRBV9 to TRBJ2-7; TRBD2 matches at 7 bases. V shed 2 bases, J shed 6 bases, and the junction held 5 bases outside the gene matches. Germline V lookup: CDR1 SGDLS, CDR2 YYNGEE. The CDR3 runs to 13 residues. The CDR3 protein is CASSVGEGSEQYF. The CDR3 DNA sequence: TGTGCCAGCAGCGTGGGGGAGGGAAGCGAGCAGTACTTC.

This clone appeared once. This sequence joins TRBV19 and TRBJ2-2, with D tentatively TRBD1 (5 bases). V was pared by 10 bases and J by 5 bases, with 8 bases between. The V gene's germline CDR1 is LNHDA and CDR2 SQIVND (reference sequence). The CDR3 runs to 11 residues. Here the CDR3 DNA reads TGTGCCACTCAGGGAACCGGGGAGCTGTTTTTT. This encodes CATQGTGELFF.

The sample holds a few counts of this clone. J is TRBJ1-2 and V is TRBV6-6; D unresolved. The CDR3 consists of 14 residues. V lost 3 bases, J lost 2 bases, and 10 bases lay in between. Germline V lookup: CDR1 MNHNY, CDR2 SVGAGI (reference sequence). Written as DNA, the CDR3 is TGTGCCAGCAGTTATAGTACAGCCAACTATGGCTACACCTTC. Translation: CASSYSTANYGYTF.

This chain joins TRBV19 and TRBJ2-5; tentative D call: TRBD1 (6 bases). The J call is in doubt because the DNA end fits TRBJ2-7 better. CDR3 size: 15 residues. The germline gives CDR1 LNHDA, CDR2 SQIVND (reference sequence). CDR3 sequence reads: CASSIAGTPSYEQYF. DNA for the CDR3: TGTGCCAGTAGTATTGCCGGGACACCGTCATACGAGCAGTACTTC.

The chain links TRBV19 to TRBJ1-2; D is unclear. Trimming stripped 8 bases from V and 5 bases from J, with 9 bases between. Germline-derived CDR1 and CDR2 are LNHDA and SQIVND (reference sequence). The CDR3 length is 11 residues. The CDR3 nucleotides read TGTGCCAGTTATAGCGGGTATGGCTACACCTTC. Translating it yields CASYSGYGYTF.